This TCR beta chain was obtained from a study of blood T cell repertoires in COVID-19. Whole-study context: The samples span acute and convalescent COVID-19 from the United States, Italy and Spain. PBMCs, B-cell-depleted T cells, or T cells were the source of the cDNA or gDNA that made up the material.

The CDR3 loop spans 15 amino acids. Deletions cut 4 bases from V and 0 bases from J, with 13 bases between. Germline CDR1 SGHRS, CDR2 YFSETQ. In the study's own analysis: Nucleated cell number was recorded as an estimate derived from reference gene primer amplification. Assay used: immunoSEQ multiplex PCR; TCRdb lists only in-frame clones, some missing. D and trimming were read from the DNA, whereas the V and J calls and clone size are those reported in that table. The table lists roughly 150,000 clones, under 95% of them singletons, with about 2% in the top ten. The sample taken for sequencing was peripheral blood. The clonotype originates from a young man with acute or convalescent COVID-19. The chain joins TRBV5-1 to TRBJ1-2; a possible D gene is TRBD1 (5 bases). DNA for the CDR3: TGCGCCAGCAGCACTTCGACAGCTACTAACTATGGCTACACCTTC. Its translation is CASSTSTATNYGYTF.